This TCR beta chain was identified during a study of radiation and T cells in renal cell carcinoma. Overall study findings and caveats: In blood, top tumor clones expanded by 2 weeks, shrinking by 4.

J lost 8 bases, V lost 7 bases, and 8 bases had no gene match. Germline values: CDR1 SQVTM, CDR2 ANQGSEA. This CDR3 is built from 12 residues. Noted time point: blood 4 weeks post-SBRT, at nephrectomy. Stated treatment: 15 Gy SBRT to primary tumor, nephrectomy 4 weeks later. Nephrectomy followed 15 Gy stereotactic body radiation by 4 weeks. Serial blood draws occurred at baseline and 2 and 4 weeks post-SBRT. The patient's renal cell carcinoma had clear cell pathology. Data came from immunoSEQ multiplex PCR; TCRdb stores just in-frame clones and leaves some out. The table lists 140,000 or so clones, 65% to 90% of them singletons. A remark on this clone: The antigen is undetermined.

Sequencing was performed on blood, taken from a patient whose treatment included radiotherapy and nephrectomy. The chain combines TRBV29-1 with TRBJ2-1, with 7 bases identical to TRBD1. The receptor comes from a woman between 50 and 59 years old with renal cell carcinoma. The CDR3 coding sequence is TGCAGCGGTACTACAGGGGTCGATGAGCAGTTCTTC. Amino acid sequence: CSGTTGVDEQFF.